The 23 T cell receptor beta chains in this list originate from one sample, sequenced in a study of human T cells and chemical hapten exposure. TCRdb used MiXCR to reprocess the RACE reads, holding one entry per CDR3 protein. Among 360,000 or so distinct CDR3 sequences listed, 6% to 7% were seen once. Regarding time point: patch test 2, 6 weeks after DPC sensitization. Documented treatment: therapeutic diphenylcyclopropenone sensitization with weekly scalp DPC. This specimen was whole blood, taken in connection with sensitization to the hapten diphenylcyclopropenone (DPC). The receptors were sampled from a woman younger than 35 with alopecia areata. Some clones in this sample may be carry-over from other donors' samples.

In its sample, this clonotype was seen many times. This chain links TRBV10-3 with TRBJ1-1, with 8 bases lining up with TRBD1. The CDR3 loop spans 14 amino acids. V lost 4 bases and J lost 2; bases outside the gene matches: 3. Per germline, CDR1 ENHRY and CDR2 SYGVKD. The CDR3 DNA is TGTGCCATCAGTGTCGGACAGGGAAACACTGAAGCTTTCTTT. The encoded protein is CAISVGQGNTEAFF.

The sample holds a few counts of this clonotype. The CDR3 spells CATGKSTGTGANVLTF. CDR3 DNA: TGTGCCACCGGGAAAAGCACAGGTACTGGGGCCAACGTCCTGACTTTC. The chain employs TRBV6-5 and TRBJ2-6, with D tentatively TRBD1 or TRBD2 (5 bases each). Germline loops: CDR1 MNHEY, CDR2 SVGAGI. V was pared by 10 bases and J by 2 bases, with 18 bases between. This CDR3 is 16 amino acids long.

This clonotype was counted many times. This chain uses TRBV7-2 with TRBJ2-3; the D is unclear. CDR1 and CDR2 (germline): SGHTA, FQGNSA. The V end lost 1 base, the J end lost 8 bases, and 16 bases lay between the germline ends. This CDR3 comprises 15 residues. This CDR3 is CASSLGGPASGTQYF. The DNA of the CDR3 is TGTGCCAGCAGCTTAGGAGGACCTGCCTCCGGTACGCAGTATTTT.

This clonotype was seen at least ten times. This chain uses TRBV18 with TRBJ1-1; the D gene is possibly TRBD1 (6 bases). V shed 4 bases and J shed 5 bases, with 17 bases lying between them. Germline values: CDR1 KGHSH, CDR2 LQKENI. The CDR3 contains 15 residues. CDR3 DNA sequence: TGTGCCAGCTCACTACAGGACAGAGTGTGGACTGAAGCTTTCTTT. Protein product: CASSLQDRVWTEAFF.

The DNA of the CDR3 is TGTGCCAGCAGTGAAAAGACAGGCGTGATCTATGGCTACACCTTC. Its protein product is CASSEKTGVIYGYTF. The V call is TRBV6-1, the J call TRBJ1-2; D perhaps matches TRBD1 (6 bases). Looked up from germline, CDR1 is MNHNS and CDR2 is SASEGT. Trimming took off 2 bases at V and 4 bases at J, with 14 bases between the two ends. The CDR3 is made up of 15 amino acids.

This clonotype showed up just a few times. The chain has TRBV4-3 and TRBJ1-2; D perhaps matches TRBD1 (6 bases). Trimming cost V 0 bases and J 2 bases, with 10 bases left between them. CDR3 length: 15 residues. CDR1 is LGHNA and CDR2 is YSLEER in the germline V gene. The CDR3 coding sequence is TGCGCCAGCAGCCAAGACCGGACAGCCAACTATGGCTACACCTTC. This gives the protein CASSQDRTANYGYTF.

This rearrangement joins TRBV14 to TRBJ2-3, with D maybe TRBD2 (5 bases). Per the germline V gene, CDR1 is SGHDN and CDR2 is FVKESK. The CDR3 has 15 amino acids. V was cut by 2 bases and J by 4 bases, with 13 bases left in between. In DNA form, the CDR3 reads TGTGCCAGCAGCCAAATGTTAGGCGGGTCAGATACGCAGTATTTT. Protein: CASSQMLGGSDTQYF.

In DNA form, the CDR3 reads TGTGCCAGCAGCTTAGATCGGGCAAGCTCTGGAAACACCATATATTTT. It codes for CASSLDRASSGNTIYF. The chain recombines TRBV7-2 with TRBJ1-3, with D unclear. Trimming pared 1 base from V and 0 bases from J, leaving 10 bases between. The V gene's germline CDR1 is SGHTA and CDR2 FQGNSA. This CDR3 comprises 16 residues.

This clonotype was counted a few times. The chain uses TRBV4-2 and TRBJ1-4; D not certain. In germline, CDR1 is LGHNA, CDR2 YNFKEQ. This CDR3 region has 15 residues. Trimming left V 4 bases short and J 0 bases short, with 9 bases between. The CDR3: CASSPGLATNEKLFF. For the CDR3, the DNA is TGTGCCAGCAGCCCTGGACTTGCAACTAATGAAAAACTGTTTTTT.

CDR3 coding DNA: TGTGCCATCAGTGACCCGGGACAGGGCGGAAACACCATATATTTT. It specifies CAISDPGQGGNTIYF. The chain combines TRBV10-3 with TRBJ1-3, with 9 bases fitting TRBD1. The V gene end was trimmed by 3 bases and the J gene end by 4 bases; junction bases not matched to a gene: 4. Germline CDR1 and CDR2: ENHRY and SYGVKD. The CDR3 spans 15 residues.

This clonotype was detected many times. The rearrangement links TRBV20-1 to TRBJ2-1; possibly TRBD1 for D (5 bases). CDR3 length: 18 amino acids. V was shortened by 2 bases and J by 0 bases, with 20 bases between the two germline ends. Germline assignment: CDR1 DFQATT and CDR2 SNEGSKA (reference sequence). This CDR3 is CSARSGAFLHSSYNEQFF. CDR3 sequence (DNA): TGCAGTGCTAGAAGTGGGGCCTTTCTTCATAGCTCCTACAATGAGCAGTTCTTC.

Ten or more counts support this clonotype. This chain connects TRBV18 to TRBJ2-1; D is tentatively TRBD1 or TRBD2 (6 bases each). The CDR3 has 16 residues. V gave up 2 bases and J gave up 4 bases, with 15 bases separating them. The germline CDR1 and CDR2 sequences are KGHSH and LQKENI. The CDR3 DNA follows: TGTGCCAGCTCACCAGGGGGCGGGGCCTCATACAATGAGCAGTTCTTC. As protein: CASSPGGGASYNEQFF.

The rearrangement uses TRBV6-2 or TRBV6-3 and TRBJ2-2; the D is unclear. This CDR3 region has 16 residues. V was cut by 0 bases and J by 6 bases, with 14 bases left in between. CDR1 and CDR2 (germline): MNHEY, SVGEGT. CDR3 sequence: CASSYSGSWSAGELFF. DNA for the CDR3: TGTGCCAGCAGTTACTCCGGTAGCTGGAGCGCCGGGGAGCTGTTTTTT.

This clonotype has a count of ten or more. The J gene is TRBJ1-1, the V gene TRBV29-1; D remains unclear. Looked up from germline, CDR1 is SQVTM and CDR2 is ANQGSEA. This CDR3 region has 14 residues. V was clipped by 6 bases and J by 5 bases, with 19 bases between them. The CDR3 reads CSVSPRDVDTEAFF. CDR3 bases: TGCAGCGTCTCCCCCCGGGATGTAGATACTGAAGCTTTCTTT.

This rearrangement joins TRBV12-3 or TRBV12-4 to TRBJ2-3, with 9 bases identical to TRBD2. Unmatched junction bases numbered 7, after V lost 2 bases and J lost 4 bases. This CDR3 has 16 residues. The CDR3 sequence is CASSLSRGGVSDTQYF. The CDR3 coding sequence is TGTGCCAGCAGTTTATCGCGGGGGGGCGTATCAGATACGCAGTATTTT.

This clonotype has only a few counts. This chain connects TRBV5-4 to TRBJ2-3; D gene uncertain. The CDR3 covers 13 residues. Germline V gene sequence: CDR1 SGHNT, CDR2 YYREEE (reference sequence). Trimming removed 5 bases from V and 0 bases from J, with 7 bases in between. The CDR3, as DNA: TGTGCCAGCAGAATCGTTAGCACAGATACGCAGTATTTT. This sequence encodes CASRIVSTDTQYF.

This clonotype was counted ten times or more. The chain carries TRBV27 and TRBJ2-3, with no clear D. Trimming took off 6 bases at V and 2 bases at J, with 9 bases between the two ends. The germline V gene encodes CDR1 MNHEY and CDR2 SMNVEV (reference sequence). The CDR3 spans 13 residues. The CDR3 loop reads CASRVPLTDTQYF. As DNA, the CDR3 is TGTGCCAGCAGAGTGCCACTCACAGATACGCAGTATTTT.

The table lists this clonotype with many counts. The chain combines TRBV20-1 with TRBJ2-5; TRBD2 is a possible D gene (7 bases). Trimming removed 2 bases at V and 4 bases at J, with 8 bases between. Germline CDR1 and CDR2: DFQATT and SNEGSKA (reference sequence). The CDR3 sequence is 12 residues long. The CDR3 loop is CSARRGAETQYF. The CDR3 bases are TGCAGTGCTAGACGGGGGGCAGAGACCCAGTACTTC.

This clonotype was seen a few times. The chain employs TRBV10-3 and TRBJ2-1, with D maybe TRBD1 (6 bases). Germline CDR1 reads ENHRY; CDR2 reads SYGVKD. V shed 8 bases and J shed 6 bases, with 17 bases lying between them. This CDR3 contains 14 residues. The CDR3 protein is CAIDRDNQRNEQFF. The CDR3 DNA sequence: TGTGCCATCGATCGGGACAATCAGCGCAATGAGCAGTTCTTC.

Many counts were recorded for this clonotype. V and J are TRBV2 and TRBJ2-5; no firm D call. Germline loops: CDR1 SNHLY, CDR2 FYNNEI. Trimming removed 4 bases at V and 0 bases at J, with 9 bases between. CDR3 length: 14 residues. The CDR3 DNA sequence: TGTGCCAGCAGTGGGGGATTGAACCAAGAGACCCAGTACTTC. As protein: CASSGGLNQETQYF. Looking up the rest from reference TRBV2 and TRBJ2-5 gives the full variable domain: EPEVTQTPSHQVTQMGQEVILRCVPISNHLYFYWYRQILGQKVEFLVSFYNNEISEKSEIFDDQFSVERPDGSNFTLKIRSTKLEDSAMYFCASSGGLNQETQYFGPGTRLLVL.

This chain joins TRBV6-1 and TRBJ1-2; D not certain. V was cut by 0 bases and J by 5 bases, with 10 bases left in between. This CDR3 spans 14 amino acids. CDR1 and CDR2 (germline): MNHNS, SASEGT. The CDR3 nucleotides are TGTGCCAGCAGTGAAGCGTACCCGATTTATGGCTACACCTTC. Translating gives CASSEAYPIYGYTF.

This clonotype was picked up many times. This chain connects TRBV27 to TRBJ1-5, with a possible D match to TRBD1 (6 bases). CDR1 is MNHEY, CDR2 SMNVEV, per germline (reference sequence). V was pared by 3 bases and J by 4 bases, with 7 bases between. This CDR3 region has 13 residues. The CDR3 bases are TGTGCCAGCAGTTTCCAGGGGAATCAGCCCCAGCATTTT. Translation: CASSFQGNQPQHF.

The chain couples TRBV10-3 to TRBJ2-7; unclear D gene. The V and J ends lost 0 bases and 5 bases respectively, with 8 bases between them. Germline-derived CDR1 and CDR2 are ENHRY and SYGVKD. CDR3 size: 13 residues. The CDR3 loop is CAISESKADEQYF. The CDR3 DNA reads TGTGCCATCAGTGAGTCTAAGGCTGACGAGCAGTACTTC.